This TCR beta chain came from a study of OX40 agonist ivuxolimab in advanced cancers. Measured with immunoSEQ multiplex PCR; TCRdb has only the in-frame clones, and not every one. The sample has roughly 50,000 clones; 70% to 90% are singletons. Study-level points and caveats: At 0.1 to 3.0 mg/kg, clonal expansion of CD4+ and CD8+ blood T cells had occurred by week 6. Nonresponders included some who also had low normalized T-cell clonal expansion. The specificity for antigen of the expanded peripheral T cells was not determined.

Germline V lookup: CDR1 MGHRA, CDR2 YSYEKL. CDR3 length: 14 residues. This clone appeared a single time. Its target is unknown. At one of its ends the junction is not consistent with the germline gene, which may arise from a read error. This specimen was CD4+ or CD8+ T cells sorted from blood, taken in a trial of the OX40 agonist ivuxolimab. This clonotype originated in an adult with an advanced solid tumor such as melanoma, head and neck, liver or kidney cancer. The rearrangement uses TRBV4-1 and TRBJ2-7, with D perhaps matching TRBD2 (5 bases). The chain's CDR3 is CASSQGSVQYGQYF. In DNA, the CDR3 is TGCGCCAGCAGCCAAGGTAGCGTCCAGTACGGGCAGTACTTC.